These 12 T cell receptor beta chains were sequenced from one sample in a study of T cell repertoires in cytomegalovirus infection. TCRdb processed the reads anew with MiXCR; each CDR3 protein has one entry. The sample carries around 530,000 distinct CDR3 sequences, 26% recorded once. The sequencing input was PBMCs. Receptor source: a human donor in good health (CMV status not recorded). Some clones in this sample may be carry-over from other donors' samples.

In its sample, this clonotype was seen a few times. V is TRBV28 and J is TRBJ1-1; a weak D match, TRBD1 (5 bases). V dropped 3 bases and J dropped 11 bases, with 22 bases sitting between them. Germline V gives CDR1 MDHEN, CDR2 SYDVKM. This CDR3 spans 15 amino acids. The CDR3: CASSFAGYDHNVAFF. The DNA of the CDR3 is TGTGCCAGCAGTTTCGCAGGGTACGATCATAACGTTGCTTTCTTT.

The rearrangement joins TRBV19 to TRBJ2-5, with D hard to call. CDR3 length equals 15 residues. V dropped 5 bases and J dropped 5 bases, with 18 bases sitting between them. Germline CDR1 LNHDA, CDR2 SQIVND (reference sequence). CDR3 DNA sequence: TGTGCCAGTAGTTTCGGCGCCGCTCATCTGGAGACCCAGTACTTC. This gives the protein CASSFGAAHLETQYF.

This clonotype was seen more than once but under ten times. V is TRBV6-1 and J is TRBJ1-2; D may be TRBD1 (6 bases). V was trimmed by 0 bases and J by 4 bases, leaving 12 bases between them. The CDR3 totals 15 residues. Germline V gives CDR1 MNHNS, CDR2 SASEGT. The CDR3 DNA is TGTGCCAGCAGTGAAGCTCCAGGGGCCAGCTATGGCTACACCTTC. Its protein is CASSEAPGASYGYTF.

The chain uses TRBV14 and TRBJ1-1, with 8 bases aligning to TRBD1. Germline trimming cut 2 bases from V and 3 bases from J; bases unmatched to any gene: 5. Germline V gene data show CDR1 as SGHDN and CDR2 as FVKESK. CDR3 length: 15 amino acids. The CDR3 sequence: CASSQSGGRDTEAFF. As DNA, the CDR3 is TGTGCCAGCAGCCAATCAGGGGGCAGGGACACTGAAGCTTTCTTT.

In DNA form, the CDR3 reads TGTGCCAGTACTACGCGAGGGGGCTACCCCTACGAGCAGTACTTC. Its protein product is CASTTRGGYPYEQYF. The chain combines TRBV19 with TRBJ2-7, with 7 bases identical to TRBD1. Germline trimming cut 7 bases from V and 2 bases from J; bases unmatched to any gene: 11. CDR3 length: 15 residues. Looked up from germline, CDR1 is LNHDA and CDR2 is SQIVND (reference sequence).

This clonotype was seen at least ten times. This chain connects TRBV11-2 to TRBJ2-2, with D perhaps matching TRBD2 (5 bases). V lost 5 bases to trimming and J lost 1 base, with 8 bases between them. Germline V gene data show CDR1 as SGHAT and CDR2 as FQNNGV. CDR3 length equals 14 residues. Here the CDR3 reads CASSLAMNTGELFF. CDR3 sequence (DNA): TGTGCCAGCAGCCTAGCTATGAACACCGGGGAGCTGTTTTTT.

This chain links TRBV6-2 or TRBV6-3 with TRBJ2-1; a possible D gene is TRBD2 (7 bases). CDR3 length: 13 amino acids. Germline CDR1 MNHEY, CDR2 SVGEGT. The ends were cut back, 6 bases at V and 8 bases at J, with 14 bases in the middle. CDR3 amino acids: CASRLAGADEQFF. The DNA of the CDR3 is TGTGCCAGCAGACTGGCGGGGGCAGATGAGCAGTTCTTC.

This clonotype was seen more than once but under ten times. With a much larger clone just one base away, this may be a read error. The final CDR3 position lacks the conserved phenylalanine or tryptophan, pointing to a likely read error. This rearrangement joins TRBV7-6 to TRBJ2-5; 10 bases agree with TRBD2. This CDR3 is 16 amino acids long. The trim removed 5 bases at V and 3 bases at J, leaving 9 bases unmatched. The V gene's germline CDR1 is SGHVS and CDR2 FNYEAQ. CDR3 nucleotide sequence: TGTGCCAGCAGCCTGGGAGAGCGGGAGGGTAAAGAGACCCAGTACTCC. Translated, it gives CASSLGEREGKETQYS.

This clonotype was seen a handful of times. This chain joins TRBV28 and TRBJ2-7; 9 positions match TRBD2. The germline V gene encodes CDR1 MDHEN and CDR2 SYDVKM. CDR3 size: 12 residues. V lost 7 bases to trimming and J lost 6 bases; unmatched junction nucleotides: 4. CDR3 in amino acids: CASIATSGEQYF. CDR3 coding DNA: TGTGCCAGCATCGCGACTAGCGGCGAGCAGTACTTC.

This clonotype was seen repeatedly, ten times or more. The V gene is TRBV7-2, the J gene TRBJ1-2; 12 bases match TRBD1. J gave up 0 bases and V 4 bases, and 12 bases lay outside the gene matches. Looked up from germline, CDR1 is SGHTA and CDR2 is FQGNSA. This CDR3 has 19 amino acids. CDR3 sequence reads: CASSSRTGTGGPANYGYTF. The CDR3 coding sequence is TGTGCCAGCAGCTCACGTACCGGGACAGGGGGCCCCGCTAACTATGGCTACACCTTC.

This chain connects TRBV4-1 to TRBJ2-5; TRBD1 matches 8 bases. The CDR3 consists of 14 residues. The junction had 2 bases not matched to a gene; V was cut back by 0 bases and J by 5 bases. The germline gives CDR1 MGHRA, CDR2 YSYEKL. CDR3 residues: CASSQEGDRETQYF. As DNA, the CDR3 is TGCGCCAGCAGCCAAGAGGGGGACAGGGAGACCCAGTACTTC.

This clonotype occurred a few times. The chain is built from TRBV7-4 and TRBJ1-4; 7 nucleotides match TRBD1. The trim removed 11 bases at V and 7 bases at J, leaving 10 bases unmatched. This CDR3 spans 13 amino acids. Per germline, CDR1 SGHVT and CDR2 SQSDAQ. CDR3 sequence: CAGGNRGTEKLFF. The CDR3 nucleotides are TGTGCCGGGGGAAACAGGGGTACTGAAAAACTGTTTTTT.